The clone carrying this TCR beta chain was observed a few times. The antigen is undetermined. These data are taken from a study of T-cell memory formation after mild COVID-19. The overall study: Across donors, TCR clusters were largely donor specific.

Germline V lookup: CDR1 SEHNR, CDR2 FQNEAQ (reference sequence). Trimming left V 3 bases short and J 5 bases short, with 19 bases between. The CDR3 is 16 residues long. TCRdb called the 5' RACE reads again in MiXCR, with one record for every CDR3 protein. The sample lists some 100,000 distinct CDR3 sequences, 11% occurring once. Study-wide results and limits: For contracting clones, CD4+ ones sat mainly in CM and EM, CD8+ in EMRA. In pre-infection memory, a portion of responding clones appeared, which suggested that cross-reactive memory joined.

The receptor was isolated from a man between 18 and 35 years old who had mild COVID-19 (a few samples of this study predate the infection). Cell type and time point are not known. The specimen was PBMCs or a T cell subset sorted from them (not recorded which). The chain links TRBV7-9 to TRBJ1-2, with D uncertain. CDR3 sequence (DNA): TGTGCCAGCAGCTTGCCCCTAGAGACGCCCGAATATGGCTACACCTTC. Translated: CASSLPLETPEYGYTF.